The sequence of this T cell receptor (beta chain) was determined in a study of T cells expressing NK-cell markers. Study results and caveats: Once again these clonotypes came out on top in the CD3+CD56-NKG2C+ fraction of a few donors. Over 5 donors had dominant NKG2C+ clonotypes that comprised roughly 1.0-8% of their CD8+ T cells.

This CDR3 contains 15 residues. In regard to this clonotype: The antigen is undetermined.

Following a re-call of the 5' RACE reads, TCRdb has one entry per CDR3 protein and lacks DNA. The table counts just under 150,000 distinct CDR3 sequences; approximately 12% lies in the top ten. Sequenced sample: blood T cells: a sorted CD56 or NKG2C T cell subset, CD4+ or CD8+ T cells, or bulk PBMC T cells (not recorded which). This receptor was identified in a man younger than 35 in good health. This chain joins TRBV12-3 or TRBV12-4 and TRBJ1-2; the D call of TRBD1 rests on TCRdb alone, since no DNA is present to check it. The CDR3 reads CASSSLQGPHYGYTF.